The 16 T cell receptor beta chains reported below all come from one sample, sequenced in a study of cytomegalovirus exposure and HLA in healthy donors. The PCR used 60 Vbeta and 13 Jbeta primers. The repertoire was sequenced with immunoSEQ multiplex PCR; TCRdb's copy has only in-frame clones and lacks some. The sample records 150,000 to 200,000 clones, around two thirds being singletons. The sequencing input was PBMCs. The receptors derive from a man aged 40-49 years in good health and CMV-seronegative.

The CDR3 DNA sequence: TGTGCCAGCAGCGCGGACAGGGGGCGCGATCAGCCCCAGCATTTT. This gives the protein CASSADRGRDQPQHF. V and J are TRBV6-1 and TRBJ1-5; 11 nucleotides line up with TRBD1. Germline V gene lookup returns CDR1 MNHNS and CDR2 SASEGT. The junction had 6 bases not matched to a gene; V was cut back by 6 bases and J by 5 bases. The CDR3 has 15 residues.

CDR3 protein: CASRLSGESSPLHF. The CDR3 DNA is TGTGCCAGCAGACTATCAGGGGAAAGTTCACCCCTCCACTTT. The gene calls are TRBV7-9 and TRBJ1-6; D might be TRBD1 (6 bases). There are 14 residues in the CDR3. Germline V gene lookup returns CDR1 SEHNR and CDR2 FQNEAQ (reference sequence). The V end lost 6 bases, the J end lost 9 bases, and 15 bases lay between the germline ends.

The chain has TRBV18 and TRBJ2-2; 8 bases match TRBD1. The CDR3 contains 16 residues. Germline lookup yields CDR1 KGHSH and CDR2 LQKENI. The J segment lost 2 bases and the V segment lost 3 bases, leaving 5 bases of the junction unmatched. For the CDR3, the DNA is TGTGCCAGCTCACCTACAGGGGGTCCTAACACCGGGGAGCTGTTTTTT. As protein: CASSPTGGPNTGELFF.

Only one count was recorded for this clone. The V and J genes are TRBV7-6 and TRBJ2-7; possible D gene TRBD1, 6 bases. The CDR3 runs 12 residues. Trimming pared 5 bases from V and 6 bases from J, leaving 11 bases between. Germline CDR1 SGHVS, CDR2 FNYEAQ. The CDR3 DNA is TGTGCCAGCAGCCATACAGGGTTCGAGCAGTACTTC. Translating it yields CASSHTGFEQYF.

The J gene is TRBJ2-7, the V gene TRBV6-5, with TRBD1 matching over 7 bases. The trim removed 5 bases at V and 4 bases at J, leaving 8 bases unmatched. The CDR3 is 14 residues long. CDR1 and CDR2 from the germline V gene are MNHEY and SVGAGI. As DNA, the CDR3 is TGTGCCAGCAGTCCAACAGGGGACCTATACGAGCAGTACTTC. As protein: CASSPTGDLYEQYF.

The rearrangement joins TRBV6-5 to TRBJ1-1, with D perhaps TRBD1 (6 bases). V shed 7 bases and J shed 1 base, with 10 bases lying between them. The CDR3 has 13 amino acids. Germline V gene lookup returns CDR1 MNHEY and CDR2 SVGAGI. CDR3 sequence: CASTTDRNTEAFF. The CDR3 coding sequence is TGTGCCAGCACCACGGACAGGAACACTGAAGCTTTCTTT.

The chain uses TRBV7-9 and TRBJ2-7; 11 bases fit TRBD1. Looked up from germline, CDR1 is SEHNR and CDR2 is FQNEAQ (reference sequence). Trimming removed 5 bases from V and 0 bases from J; junction bases left unmatched: 3. The CDR3 sequence is 15 residues long. In DNA form, the CDR3 reads TGTGCCAGCAGCCGCGGACAGGGGGCCTCCTACGAGCAGTACTTC. Translating it yields CASSRGQGASYEQYF.

The chain employs TRBV27 and TRBJ1-5; 7 bases align to TRBD1. The ends lost 2 bases at V and 7 bases at J; junction bases unmatched: 2. The V gene's germline CDR1 is MNHEY and CDR2 SMNVEV (reference sequence). CDR3 length: 13 amino acids. CDR3: CASSLDREQPQHF. As DNA, the CDR3 is TGTGCCAGCAGTTTAGACAGGGAACAGCCCCAGCATTTT.

This clone has only a few counts. The V call is TRBV6-5, the J call TRBJ1-3; weak D call: TRBD1 (5 bases). CDR1 MNHEY and CDR2 SVGAGI come from the germline V gene. Trimming shortened V by 6 bases and J by 4 bases, and 10 bases separated the two germline ends. The CDR3 sequence is 13 residues long. CDR3 in amino acids: CASRTASGNTIYF. In DNA form, the CDR3 reads TGTGCCAGCAGGACAGCGTCCGGAAACACCATATATTTT.

The genes are TRBV30 and TRBJ2-7; 8 bases align to TRBD1. Germline lookup yields CDR1 GTSNPN and CDR2 SVGIG (reference sequence). The trim removed 0 bases at V and 4 bases at J, leaving 5 bases unmatched. The CDR3 extends over 14 amino acids. CDR3 nucleotide sequence: TGTGCCTGGAGTGTCAGGGGGCTTTCATACGAGCAGTACTTC. Translation gives CAWSVRGLSYEQYF.

Written as DNA, the CDR3 is TGTGCCAGCAGCGTAAAGGGACTGCGATTTTTTGAAGAGACCCAGTACTTC. Protein product: CASSVKGLRFFEETQYF. This chain uses TRBV9 with TRBJ2-5, with D possibly being TRBD2 (6 bases). The CDR3 sequence is 17 residues long. Germline lookup yields CDR1 SGDLS and CDR2 YYNGEE. Trimming shortened V by 1 base and J by 3 bases, and 19 bases separated the two germline ends.

The chain has TRBV6-6 and TRBJ2-2; 8 bases align to TRBD2. The CDR3 covers 14 residues. Germline CDR1 and CDR2: MNHNY and SVGAGI (reference sequence). V trimming: 5 bases; J trimming: 2 bases; junction bases outside the gene matches: 1. CDR3 residues: CASSTSGNTGELFF. The CDR3 DNA reads as TGTGCCAGCAGTACTAGCGGTAACACCGGGGAGCTGTTTTTT.

The chain links TRBV7-2 to TRBJ2-5; 8 bases are a match to TRBD2. This CDR3 contains 15 residues. Germline loops: CDR1 SGHTA, CDR2 FQGNSA. V lost 2 bases, J lost 1 base, and 3 bases stayed unmatched. The CDR3 region is CASSLSGGGQETQYF. CDR3 DNA: TGTGCCAGCAGCTTAAGCGGGGGAGGCCAAGAGACCCAGTACTTC.

This sequence joins TRBV6-1 and TRBJ2-3; tentatively, D is TRBD2 (6 bases). With 3 bases removed from V and 2 bases from J, the gap between germline ends came to 9 bases. CDR3 length: 14 residues. Germline V gene data show CDR1 as MNHNS and CDR2 as SASEGT. The CDR3 loop reads CASSEIAATDTQYF. For the CDR3, the DNA is TGTGCCAGCAGTGAGATAGCGGCCACAGATACGCAGTATTTT.

The chain couples TRBV6-5 to TRBJ2-5, with D possibly TRBD1 on 6 matching bases. Germline lookup yields CDR1 MNHEY and CDR2 SVGAGI. The CDR3 has 14 amino acids. Trimming stripped 6 bases from V and 5 bases from J, with 16 bases between. This chain's CDR3 is CASRTPDSRETQYF. CDR3 bases: TGTGCCAGCAGGACCCCGGACAGCAGGGAGACCCAGTACTTC.

The rearrangement joins TRBV5-6 to TRBJ2-5; D is perhaps TRBD2 (6 bases). The V end was cut by 3 bases, the J end by 11 bases, with 14 bases between. Germline loops: CDR1 SGHDT, CDR2 YYEEEE. This CDR3 comprises 12 residues. CDR3 region: CASSSQGGEQYF. The CDR3 DNA sequence: TGTGCCAGCAGCTCCCAGGGAGGAGAGCAGTACTTC. Based on the CDR3 plus reference TRBV5-6 and TRBJ2-5, the full variable domain is DAGVTQSPTHLIKTRGQQVTLRCSPKSGHDTVSWYQQALGQGPQFIFQYYEEEERQRGNFPDRFSGHQFPNYSSELNVNALLLGDSALYLCASSSQGGEQYFGPGTRLLVL.